What follows describes a single T cell receptor (beta chain). This CDR3 region has 12 residues. Germline V gene data show CDR1 as SQVTM and CDR2 as ANQGSEA. V was clipped by 2 bases and J by 12 bases, with 16 bases between them. TCRdb called the 5' RACE reads again in MiXCR, with one record for every CDR3 protein. The sample lists around 79,000 distinct CDR3 sequences; around 5.1% were seen once. This sample was included in a study of T cells of healthy individuals. The chain uses TRBV29-1 and TRBJ1-2; tentative D call: TRBD1 (6 bases). The receptor's source is a female donor in good health. The CDR3 loop is CSVEIQGRLNTF. Here the CDR3 DNA reads TGCAGCGTTGAAATTCAGGGGCGACTTAACACCTTC.